One and the same sample provided the 4 T cell receptor beta chains below, sequenced in a study of CD8 T cells in ankylosing spondylitis. TCRdb processed the 5' RACE reads anew with MiXCR; each CDR3 protein has one entry. This table holds 200,000 to 250,000 distinct CDR3 sequences, 25% to 30% found once. Specimen: blood, either unsorted or a sorted T cell fraction (not recorded which). Source of these receptors: a male donor with ankylosing spondylitis or in good health (not recorded which).

This clonotype was counted between two and nine times. V is TRBV20-1 and J is TRBJ1-2; D is unresolved. V lost 3 bases to trimming and J lost 6 bases, with 14 bases between them. There are 13 residues in the CDR3. The germline V gene has CDR1 DFQATT and CDR2 SNEGSKA (reference sequence). For the CDR3, the DNA is TGCAGTGCTAGTATGGGTGAAGTAAATGGCTACACCTTC. Residues: CSASMGEVNGYTF.

This rearrangement joins TRBV20-1 to TRBJ1-5; D call uncertain. The V gene's germline CDR1 is DFQATT and CDR2 SNEGSKA (reference sequence). The CDR3 length is 11 residues. The V end was cut by 4 bases, the J end by 10 bases, with 11 bases between. The CDR3 here is CSAKTLGPQHF. The DNA of the CDR3 is TGCAGTGCTAAGACCCTGGGACCCCAGCATTTT.

As DNA, the CDR3 is TGTGCCAGCAGAACCGGGACAGGGAGCCAGCCCCAGCATTTT. Translated, it gives CASRTGTGSQPQHF. V gene TRBV6-2 or TRBV6-3 combines with J gene TRBJ1-5; TRBD1 matches at 9 bases. The V segment lost 6 bases and the J segment 7 bases; nucleotides outside the gene matches: 7. Germline CDR1 reads MNHEY; CDR2 reads SVGEGT. The CDR3 contains 14 residues.

Ten or more counts support this clonotype. The gene calls are TRBV2 and TRBJ1-2, with a possible D match to TRBD1 (5 bases). The germline V gene encodes CDR1 SNHLY and CDR2 FYNNEI. The V end was cut by 1 base, the J end by 3 bases, with 9 bases between. The CDR3 spans 14 residues. DNA of the CDR3: TGTGCCAGCAGTGAAGGCAGGGTGTACTATGGCTACACCTTC. Its protein is CASSEGRVYYGYTF.